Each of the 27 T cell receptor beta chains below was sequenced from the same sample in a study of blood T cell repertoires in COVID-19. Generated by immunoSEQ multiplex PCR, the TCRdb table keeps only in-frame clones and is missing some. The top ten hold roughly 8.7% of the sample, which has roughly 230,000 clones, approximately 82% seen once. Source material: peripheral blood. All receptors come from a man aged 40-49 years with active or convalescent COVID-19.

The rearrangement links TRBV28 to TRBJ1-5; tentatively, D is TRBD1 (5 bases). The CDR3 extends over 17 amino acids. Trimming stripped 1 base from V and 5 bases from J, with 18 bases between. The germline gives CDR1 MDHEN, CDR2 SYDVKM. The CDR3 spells CASSLLTLGGDDQPQHF. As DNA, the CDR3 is TGTGCCAGCAGTTTATTAACTTTGGGAGGGGATGATCAGCCCCAGCATTTT.

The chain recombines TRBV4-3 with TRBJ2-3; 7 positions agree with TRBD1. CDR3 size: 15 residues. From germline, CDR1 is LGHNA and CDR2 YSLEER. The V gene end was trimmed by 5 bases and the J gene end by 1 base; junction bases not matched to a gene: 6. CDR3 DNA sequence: TGCGCCAGCAGCTACGCCGGGACAGGCACAGATACGCAGTATTTT. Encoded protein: CASSYAGTGTDTQYF.

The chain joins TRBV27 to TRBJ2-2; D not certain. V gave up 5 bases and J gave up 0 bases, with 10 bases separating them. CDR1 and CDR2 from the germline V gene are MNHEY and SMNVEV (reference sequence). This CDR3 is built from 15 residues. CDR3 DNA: TGTGCCAGCAGTAGAACACAAGCGAACACCGGGGAGCTGTTTTTT. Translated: CASSRTQANTGELFF.

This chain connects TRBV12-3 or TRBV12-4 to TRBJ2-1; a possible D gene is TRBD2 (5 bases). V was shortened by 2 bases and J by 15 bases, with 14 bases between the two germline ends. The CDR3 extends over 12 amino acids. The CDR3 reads CASSLSSIGLFF. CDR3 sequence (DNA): TGTGCCAGCAGTTTATCTTCGATCGGACTGTTCTTC.

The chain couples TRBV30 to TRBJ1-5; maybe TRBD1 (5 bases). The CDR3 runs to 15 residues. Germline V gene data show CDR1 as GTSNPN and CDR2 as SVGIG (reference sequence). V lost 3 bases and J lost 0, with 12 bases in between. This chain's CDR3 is CAWSNGGVSNQPQHF. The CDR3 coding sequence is TGTGCCTGGAGCAACGGGGGGGTTAGCAATCAGCCCCAGCATTTT.

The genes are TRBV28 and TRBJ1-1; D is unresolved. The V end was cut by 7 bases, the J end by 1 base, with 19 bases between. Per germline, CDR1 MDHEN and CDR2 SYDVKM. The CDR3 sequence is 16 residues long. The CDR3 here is CASTDPGSIGNTEAFF. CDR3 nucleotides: TGTGCCAGCACCGATCCGGGGTCTATCGGGAACACTGAAGCTTTCTTT.

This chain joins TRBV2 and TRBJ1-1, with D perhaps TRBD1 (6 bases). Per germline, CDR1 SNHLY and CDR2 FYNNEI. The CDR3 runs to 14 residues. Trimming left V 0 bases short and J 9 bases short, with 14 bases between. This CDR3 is CASSEALQGPQAFF. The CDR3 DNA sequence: TGTGCCAGCAGTGAAGCGCTTCAGGGGCCTCAAGCTTTCTTT. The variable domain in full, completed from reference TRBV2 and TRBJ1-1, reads EPEVTQTPSHQVTQMGQEVILRCVPISNHLYFYWYRQILGQKVEFLVSFYNNEISEKSEIFDDQFSVERPDGSNFTLKIRSTKLEDSAMYFCASSEALQGPQAFFGQGTRLTVV.

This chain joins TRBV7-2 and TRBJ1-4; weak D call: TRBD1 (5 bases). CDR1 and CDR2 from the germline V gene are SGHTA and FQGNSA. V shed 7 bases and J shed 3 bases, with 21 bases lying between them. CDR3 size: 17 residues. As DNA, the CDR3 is TGTGCCAGCACCCACGACAGCCCATATGGGGCTAATGAAAAACTGTTTTTT. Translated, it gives CASTHDSPYGANEKLFF.

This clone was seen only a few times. The CDR3 DNA is TGTGCCAGTAGTTGGGGCCCTTTCAATAGCAATCAGCCCCAGCATTTT. Translated: CASSWGPFNSNQPQHF. This sequence joins TRBV19 and TRBJ1-5; a possible D gene is TRBD1 (5 bases). The CDR3 is 16 amino acids. Trimming left V 5 bases short and J 0 bases short, with 14 bases between. Germline V gene lookup returns CDR1 LNHDA and CDR2 SQIVND (reference sequence).

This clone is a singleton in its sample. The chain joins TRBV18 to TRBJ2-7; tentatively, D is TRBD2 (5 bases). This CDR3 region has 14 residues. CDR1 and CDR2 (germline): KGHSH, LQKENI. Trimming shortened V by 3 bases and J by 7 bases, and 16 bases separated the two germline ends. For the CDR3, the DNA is TGTGCCAGCTCACCGGTAAAGGCCCAGCGGGAGCAGTACTTC. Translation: CASSPVKAQREQYF.

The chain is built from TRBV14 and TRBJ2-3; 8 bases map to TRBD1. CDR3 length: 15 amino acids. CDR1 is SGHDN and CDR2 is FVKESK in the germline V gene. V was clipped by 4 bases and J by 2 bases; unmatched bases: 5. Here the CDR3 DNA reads TGTGCCAGCAGCCCCCAGGGGGCCCTCACAGATACGCAGTATTTT. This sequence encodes CASSPQGALTDTQYF.

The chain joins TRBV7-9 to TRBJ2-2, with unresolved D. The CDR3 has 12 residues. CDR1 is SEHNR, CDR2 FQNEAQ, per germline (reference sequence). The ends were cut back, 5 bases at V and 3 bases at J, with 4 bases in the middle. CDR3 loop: CASSPDTGELFF. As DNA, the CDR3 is TGTGCCAGCAGCCCTGACACCGGGGAGCTGTTTTTT.

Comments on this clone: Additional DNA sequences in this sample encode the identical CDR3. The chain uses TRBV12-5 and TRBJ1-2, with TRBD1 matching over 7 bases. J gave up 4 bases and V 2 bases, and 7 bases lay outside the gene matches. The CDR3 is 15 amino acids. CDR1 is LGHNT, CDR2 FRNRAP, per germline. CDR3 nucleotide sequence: TGTGCTAGTGGTTTGAGTGGACAGGCTCCCTATGGCTACACCTTC. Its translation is CASGLSGQAPYGYTF.

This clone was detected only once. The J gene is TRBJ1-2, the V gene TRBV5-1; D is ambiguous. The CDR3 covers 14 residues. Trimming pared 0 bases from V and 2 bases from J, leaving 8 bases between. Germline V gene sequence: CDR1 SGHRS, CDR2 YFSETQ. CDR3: CASSLVRGNYGYTF. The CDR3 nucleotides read TGCGCCAGCAGCTTGGTGCGGGGAAACTATGGCTACACCTTC.

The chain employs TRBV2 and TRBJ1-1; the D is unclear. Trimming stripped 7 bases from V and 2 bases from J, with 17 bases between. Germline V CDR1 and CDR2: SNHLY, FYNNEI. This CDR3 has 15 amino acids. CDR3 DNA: TGTGCCAGCACCCCTAAGGCGGGCTTCAACACTGAAGCTTTCTTT. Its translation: CASTPKAGFNTEAFF.

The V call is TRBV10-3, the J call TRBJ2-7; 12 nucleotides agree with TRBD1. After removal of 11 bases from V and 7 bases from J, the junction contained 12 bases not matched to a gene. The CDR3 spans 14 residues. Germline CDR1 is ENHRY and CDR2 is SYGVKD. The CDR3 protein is CAVHPGQGAREQYF. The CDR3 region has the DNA TGTGCCGTTCATCCGGGACAGGGGGCTCGAGAGCAGTACTTC.

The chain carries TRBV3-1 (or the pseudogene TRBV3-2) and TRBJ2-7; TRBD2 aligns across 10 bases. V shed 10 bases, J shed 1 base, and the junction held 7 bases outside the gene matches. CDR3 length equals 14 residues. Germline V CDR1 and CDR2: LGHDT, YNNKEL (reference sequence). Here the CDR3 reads CATELAGSSYEQYF. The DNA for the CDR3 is TGTGCCACAGAACTAGCGGGAAGTTCCTACGAGCAGTACTTC.

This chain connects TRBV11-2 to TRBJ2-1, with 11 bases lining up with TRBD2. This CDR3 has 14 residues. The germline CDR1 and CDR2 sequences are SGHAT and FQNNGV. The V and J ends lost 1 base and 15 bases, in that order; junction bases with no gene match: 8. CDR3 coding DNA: TGTGCCAGCAGCTTAGGACTAGCGGGAATGGGATGGTTCTTC. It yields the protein CASSLGLAGMGWFF. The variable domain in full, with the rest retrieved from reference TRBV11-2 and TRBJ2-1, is EAGVAQSPRYKIIEKRQSVAFWCNPISGHATLYWYQQILGQGPKLLIQFQNNGVVDDSQLPKDRFSAERLKGVDSTLKIQPAKLEDSAVYLCASSLGLAGMGWFFGPGTRLTVL.

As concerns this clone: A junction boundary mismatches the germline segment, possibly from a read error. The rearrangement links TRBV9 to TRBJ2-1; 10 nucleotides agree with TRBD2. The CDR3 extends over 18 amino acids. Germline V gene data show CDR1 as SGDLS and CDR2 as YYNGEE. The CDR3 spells CASRVGGLAGAGNNEQFF. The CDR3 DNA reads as TGTGCCAGCCGCGTAGGGGGCCTAGCGGGGGCCGGGAACAATGAGCAGTTCTTC.

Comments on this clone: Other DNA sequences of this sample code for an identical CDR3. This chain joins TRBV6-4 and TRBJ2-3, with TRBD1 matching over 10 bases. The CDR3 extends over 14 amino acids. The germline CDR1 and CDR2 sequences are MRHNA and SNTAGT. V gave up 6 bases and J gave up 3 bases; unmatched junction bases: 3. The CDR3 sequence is CASSGQGGTDTQYF. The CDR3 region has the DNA TGTGCCAGCAGCGGACAGGGGGGAACAGATACGCAGTATTTT.

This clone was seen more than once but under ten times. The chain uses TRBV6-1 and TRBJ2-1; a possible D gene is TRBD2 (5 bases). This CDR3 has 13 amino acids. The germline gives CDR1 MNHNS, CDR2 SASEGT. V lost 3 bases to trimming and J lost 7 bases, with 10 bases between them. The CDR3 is CASSDTGFNEQFF. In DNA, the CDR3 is TGTGCCAGCAGTGACACGGGATTTAATGAGCAGTTCTTC.

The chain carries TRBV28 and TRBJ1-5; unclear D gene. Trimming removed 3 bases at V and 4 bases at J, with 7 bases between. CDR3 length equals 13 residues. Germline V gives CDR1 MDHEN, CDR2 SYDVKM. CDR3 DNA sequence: TGTGCCAGCAGTTTGGGCAGTAATCAGCCCCAGCATTTT. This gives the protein CASSLGSNQPQHF.

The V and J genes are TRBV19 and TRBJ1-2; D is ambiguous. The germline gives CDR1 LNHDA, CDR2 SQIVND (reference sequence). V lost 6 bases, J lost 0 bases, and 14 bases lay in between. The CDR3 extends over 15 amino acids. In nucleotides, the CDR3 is TGTGCCAGTAGACGGGAGGACTACGCTAACTATGGCTACACCTTC. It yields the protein CASRREDYANYGYTF.

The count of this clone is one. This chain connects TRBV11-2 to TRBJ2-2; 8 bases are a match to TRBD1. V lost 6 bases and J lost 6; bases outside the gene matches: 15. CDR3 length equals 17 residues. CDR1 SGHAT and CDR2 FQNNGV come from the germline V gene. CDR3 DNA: TGTGCCAGCAGTCCCCTCGGACAGGGAGTCGAAGCCGGGGAGCTGTTTTTT. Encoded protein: CASSPLGQGVEAGELFF.

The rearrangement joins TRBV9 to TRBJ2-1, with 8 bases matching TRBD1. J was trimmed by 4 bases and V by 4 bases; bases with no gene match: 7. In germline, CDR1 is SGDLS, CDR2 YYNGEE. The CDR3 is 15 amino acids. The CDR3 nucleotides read TGTGCCAGCAGCCCCGGGACAGGTTCATACAATGAGCAGTTCTTC. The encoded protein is CASSPGTGSYNEQFF.

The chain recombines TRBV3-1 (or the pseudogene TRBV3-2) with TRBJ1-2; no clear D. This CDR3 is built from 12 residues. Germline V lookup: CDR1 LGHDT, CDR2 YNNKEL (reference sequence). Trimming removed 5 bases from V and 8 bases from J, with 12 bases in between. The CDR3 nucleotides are TGTGCCAGCAGCGGGAGGGCCGGAGGCTACACCTTC. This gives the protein CASSGRAGGYTF.

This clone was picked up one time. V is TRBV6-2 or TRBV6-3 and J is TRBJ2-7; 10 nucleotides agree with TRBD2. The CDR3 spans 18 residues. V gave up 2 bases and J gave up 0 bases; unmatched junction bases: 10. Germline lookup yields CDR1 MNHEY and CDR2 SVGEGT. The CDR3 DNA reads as TGTGCCAGCAGTTACAAGGGGCTAAGGACTAGCGGCTCCTACGAGCAGTACTTC. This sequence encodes CASSYKGLRTSGSYEQYF.